These 27 T cell receptor beta chains were sequenced from one sample in a study of CD8 T cells in Susac syndrome. Random hexamers were used to reverse transcribe the RNA input (about 0.45 to 1 ug). TCRdb analysed the immunoSEQ multiplex PCR reads with MiXCR anew, one entry per CDR3 protein. The data contain a few hundred thousand distinct CDR3 sequences, 80% to 95% of them seen just once; the ten biggest clones take up around 0.13%. The sample consisted of CD8+ T cells from PBMCs. Receptors were obtained from a human donor with multiple sclerosis.

V is TRBV27 and J is TRBJ2-1; TRBD1 or TRBD2 may be the D gene (5 bases each). V was trimmed by 10 bases and J by 8 bases, leaving 24 bases between them. The CDR3 is made up of 15 amino acids. The germline V gene encodes CDR1 MNHEY and CDR2 SMNVEV (reference sequence). Here the CDR3 reads CATSLAGAAQYEQFF. As DNA, the CDR3 is TGTGCCACCTCCCTCGCCGGGGCCGCACAATATGAGCAGTTCTTC.

V and J are TRBV11-1 and TRBJ2-3; D unclear. This CDR3 region has 12 residues. Germline lookup yields CDR1 SGHAT and CDR2 FQDESV (reference sequence). The V end lost 1 base, the J end lost 4 bases, and 3 bases lay between the germline ends. The CDR3 coding sequence is TGTGCCAGCAGCTTAGTCCCAGATACGCAGTATTTT. Translation: CASSLVPDTQYF.

This clonotype has only one observation. The chain links TRBV12-3 or TRBV12-4 to TRBJ1-6; no firm D call. The CDR3 runs to 12 residues. Trimming shortened V by 6 bases and J by 7 bases, and 7 bases separated the two germline ends. The CDR3 coding sequence is TGTGCCAGCAGCTACCGCAATTCACCCCTCCACTTT. Translation: CASSYRNSPLHF.

In nucleotides, the CDR3 is TGTGCCAGCAGTGAGCGGAGCGCCTCCTACAATGAGCAGTTCTTC. It yields the protein CASSERSASYNEQFF. V usage is TRBV2 and J usage is TRBJ2-1; D is undetermined. V was shortened by 3 bases and J by 0 bases, with 9 bases between the two germline ends. The germline CDR1 and CDR2 sequences are SNHLY and FYNNEI. This CDR3 is built from 15 residues.

V and J are TRBV7-2 and TRBJ2-7, with TRBD2 matching over 7 bases. The V segment lost 0 bases and the J segment 4 bases; nucleotides outside the gene matches: 6. This CDR3 contains 15 residues. Germline lookup yields CDR1 SGHTA and CDR2 FQGNSA. This CDR3 is CASSLAGGDRYEQYF. In nucleotides, the CDR3 is TGTGCCAGCAGCTTAGCGGGGGGGGATAGGTACGAGCAGTACTTC.

The rearrangement joins TRBV7-8 to TRBJ2-1; D gene unclear. V was pared by 5 bases and J by 4 bases, with 18 bases between. The CDR3 is 16 amino acids. The germline CDR1 and CDR2 sequences are SGHVS and FQNEAQ. The CDR3 DNA follows: TGTGCCAGCAGCCCCACCAGTGGGTGGGCGTACAATGAGCAGTTCTTC. It encodes CASSPTSGWAYNEQFF.

The rearrangement joins TRBV6-2 or TRBV6-3 to TRBJ1-2; D uncertain. Germline CDR1 and CDR2: MNHEY and SVGEGT. V lost 5 bases to trimming and J lost 3 bases, with 13 bases between them. This CDR3 comprises 14 residues. The CDR3 DNA reads as TGTGCCAGCAGTCCTGCAAGCCAGTACTATGGCTACACCTTC. Amino acids: CASSPASQYYGYTF.

V gene TRBV4-1 combines with J gene TRBJ2-7, with a possible D match to TRBD2 (5 bases). V gave up 0 bases and J gave up 2 bases, with 8 bases separating them. Germline CDR1 MGHRA, CDR2 YSYEKL. This CDR3 comprises 14 residues. The CDR3 region is CASSQDLAAYEQYF. DNA for the CDR3: TGCGCCAGCAGCCAAGATCTAGCAGCCTACGAGCAGTACTTC.

The rearrangement links TRBV28 to TRBJ1-5, with a possible D match to TRBD1 (5 bases). The CDR3 is 16 amino acids. Trimming stripped 1 base from V and 7 bases from J, with 17 bases between. Germline CDR1 is MDHEN and CDR2 is SYDVKM. In DNA form, the CDR3 reads TGTGCCAGCAGTTTATTCCGGGGGGGGGATGTGCAGCCCCAGCATTTT. This encodes CASSLFRGGDVQPQHF.

This chain links TRBV9 with TRBJ2-2; no firm D call. The germline gives CDR1 SGDLS, CDR2 YYNGEE. This CDR3 has 13 residues. The V end was cut by 0 bases, the J end by 6 bases, with 6 bases between. The CDR3 DNA sequence: TGTGCCAGCAGCGTAGGCGATTCCGGGGAGCTGTTTTTT. Its translation: CASSVGDSGELFF.

This clonotype was counted between two and nine times. This sequence joins TRBV6-1 and TRBJ2-1, with 9 bases identical to TRBD2. The V gene end was trimmed by 3 bases and the J gene end by 4 bases; junction bases not matched to a gene: 4. The CDR3 extends over 15 amino acids. CDR1 is MNHNS, CDR2 SASEGT, per germline. CDR3 amino acids: CASSDLLAGYNEQFF. CDR3 nucleotide sequence: TGTGCCAGCAGTGACTTGCTAGCGGGGTACAATGAGCAGTTCTTC.

The chain uses TRBV12-3 or TRBV12-4 and TRBJ2-7; no firm D call. There are 14 residues in the CDR3. The V gene lost 6 bases and the J gene lost 3 bases, with 15 bases spanning the gap. For the CDR3, the DNA is TGTGCCAGCAGCTACGTGGGGAATCGCTACGAGCAGTACTTC. Encoded protein: CASSYVGNRYEQYF.

This rearrangement joins TRBV6-6 to TRBJ1-1, with D possibly being TRBD1 (6 bases). The CDR3 is 15 residues long. CDR1 is MNHNY and CDR2 is SVGAGI in the germline V gene (reference sequence). V was shortened by 2 bases and J by 1 base, with 11 bases between the two germline ends. The CDR3 loop reads CASSYGGQSNTEAFF. CDR3 nucleotide sequence: TGTGCCAGCAGTTACGGAGGACAGTCGAACACTGAAGCTTTCTTT.

The V gene is TRBV7-9, the J gene TRBJ2-5; perhaps TRBD1 as D (6 bases). This CDR3 is 14 amino acids long. Germline CDR1 and CDR2: SEHNR and FQNEAQ (reference sequence). V lost 1 base and J 5 bases, leaving 11 bases between the germline ends. DNA for the CDR3: TGTGCCAGCAGCTTAGGCACAGGGTACGAGACCCAGTACTTC. Its protein is CASSLGTGYETQYF.

This chain connects TRBV7-9 to TRBJ1-5; D call uncertain. CDR1 is SEHNR, CDR2 FQNEAQ, per germline (reference sequence). The CDR3 is made up of 13 amino acids. Trimming removed 3 bases from V and 7 bases from J, with 10 bases in between. In DNA form, the CDR3 reads TGTGCCAGCAGCTTTGGAGATGGACAGCCCCAGCATTTT. It encodes CASSFGDGQPQHF.

The V call is TRBV12-3 or TRBV12-4, the J call TRBJ2-6; the match to TRBD1 covers 9 bases. Trimming removed 6 bases from V and 2 bases from J; junction bases left unmatched: 8. The CDR3 loop spans 17 amino acids. The CDR3 sequence: CASRPGQGDPGANVLTF. The CDR3 nucleotides are TGTGCCAGCAGGCCGGGACAGGGAGACCCTGGGGCCAACGTCCTGACTTTC.

The chain carries TRBV2 and TRBJ2-7; D gene ambiguous. Trimming shortened V by 6 bases and J by 1 base, and 10 bases separated the two germline ends. Looked up from germline, CDR1 is SNHLY and CDR2 is FYNNEI. This CDR3 region has 13 residues. The CDR3 DNA follows: TGTGCCAGCAGGAAGACTGAATCCTACGAGCAGTACTTC. This gives the protein CASRKTESYEQYF.

For the CDR3, the DNA is TGTGCCAGTAGTATTAATAGCGGGGTCGAGCAGTACTTC. The encoded protein is CASSINSGVEQYF. V and J are TRBV19 and TRBJ2-7, with 8 positions matching TRBD2. The germline gives CDR1 LNHDA, CDR2 SQIVND (reference sequence). The CDR3 runs to 13 residues. Unmatched junction bases numbered 4, after V lost 3 bases and J lost 6 bases.

This clonotype came up once. The chain carries TRBV30 and TRBJ1-5; maybe TRBD1 (5 bases). V lost 0 bases and J lost 5, with 11 bases in between. Looked up from germline, CDR1 is GTSNPN and CDR2 is SVGIG (reference sequence). The CDR3 length is 14 residues. CDR3 coding DNA: TGTGCCTGGAGTGTTGGGGCACAGGATCAGCCCCAGCATTTT. The encoded protein is CAWSVGAQDQPQHF.

The gene calls are TRBV20-1 and TRBJ2-5; tentatively, D is TRBD2 (5 bases). In germline, CDR1 is DFQATT, CDR2 SNEGSKA (reference sequence). V was trimmed by 6 bases and J by 2 bases, leaving 13 bases between them. This CDR3 spans 13 amino acids. CDR3 in amino acids: CSAVGLFQETQYF. CDR3 DNA: TGCAGTGCCGTAGGACTGTTTCAAGAGACCCAGTACTTC.

The chain joins TRBV7-9 to TRBJ2-4; D uncertain. V was clipped by 3 bases and J by 3 bases, with 18 bases between them. Germline CDR1 and CDR2: SEHNR and FQNEAQ (reference sequence). The CDR3 extends over 17 amino acids. The CDR3 reads CASSLRTELPHKNIQYF. The CDR3 bases are TGTGCCAGCAGCTTGAGGACGGAGCTACCACACAAAAACATTCAGTACTTC.

This sequence joins TRBV3-1 and TRBJ2-7, with 13 bases aligning to TRBD2. The CDR3 loop spans 16 amino acids. Trimming took 4 bases from V and 6 from J; bases not matched to a gene: 9. Germline CDR1 and CDR2: LGHDT and YNNKEL (reference sequence). The CDR3 is CASSPHGLAGEGEQYF. CDR3 DNA: TGTGCCAGCAGCCCACACGGACTAGCGGGAGAGGGCGAGCAGTACTTC.

This chain links TRBV23-1 with TRBJ1-2; TRBD1 might be the D (5 bases). TRBV23-1 belongs to the ORF category, with a function that is uncertain. The CDR3 runs to 14 residues. V was clipped by 4 bases and J by 4 bases, with 13 bases between them. Written as DNA, the CDR3 is TGCGCCAGCAGTCGAGGGGAGTTTGGCTATGGCTACACCTTC. This encodes CASSRGEFGYGYTF.

This clonotype occurred a few times. The rearrangement joins TRBV4-1 to TRBJ2-7; D is ambiguous. Germline-derived CDR1 and CDR2 are MGHRA and YSYEKL. The V and J ends lost 0 bases and 4 bases respectively, with 10 bases between them. The CDR3 extends over 14 amino acids. The CDR3 sequence is CASSQDPAGYEQYF. CDR3 sequence (DNA): TGCGCCAGCAGCCAAGATCCGGCCGGGTACGAGCAGTACTTC.

The chain joins TRBV7-2 to TRBJ1-2; D remains ambiguous. The CDR3 is 16 amino acids. Trimming pared 5 bases from V and 3 bases from J, leaving 19 bases between. Germline-derived CDR1 and CDR2 are SGHTA and FQGNSA. CDR3 amino acids: CASSPQTGRRHYGYTF. The CDR3 DNA follows: TGTGCCAGCAGCCCCCAGACCGGGCGACGACACTATGGCTACACCTTC.

This clonotype is a singleton in its sample. This CDR3 is CASSATGGWGEAFF. In DNA, the CDR3 is TGTGCCAGCAGTGCCACCGGGGGCTGGGGTGAAGCTTTCTTT. The chain is built from TRBV2 and TRBJ1-1, with a possible D match to TRBD1 (6 bases). This CDR3 has 14 amino acids. V gave up 4 bases and J gave up 7 bases, with 16 bases separating them. CDR1 is SNHLY, CDR2 FYNNEI, per germline.

The V call is TRBV6-2 or TRBV6-3, the J call TRBJ2-5; 10 positions match TRBD2. V gave up 2 bases and J gave up 4 bases; unmatched junction bases: 10. The germline V gene has CDR1 MNHEY and CDR2 SVGEGT. The CDR3 spans 17 residues. The CDR3 sequence is CASSYEPGAGGRETQYF. CDR3 in DNA: TGTGCCAGCAGTTACGAGCCGGGAGCGGGAGGGCGAGAGACCCAGTACTTC.